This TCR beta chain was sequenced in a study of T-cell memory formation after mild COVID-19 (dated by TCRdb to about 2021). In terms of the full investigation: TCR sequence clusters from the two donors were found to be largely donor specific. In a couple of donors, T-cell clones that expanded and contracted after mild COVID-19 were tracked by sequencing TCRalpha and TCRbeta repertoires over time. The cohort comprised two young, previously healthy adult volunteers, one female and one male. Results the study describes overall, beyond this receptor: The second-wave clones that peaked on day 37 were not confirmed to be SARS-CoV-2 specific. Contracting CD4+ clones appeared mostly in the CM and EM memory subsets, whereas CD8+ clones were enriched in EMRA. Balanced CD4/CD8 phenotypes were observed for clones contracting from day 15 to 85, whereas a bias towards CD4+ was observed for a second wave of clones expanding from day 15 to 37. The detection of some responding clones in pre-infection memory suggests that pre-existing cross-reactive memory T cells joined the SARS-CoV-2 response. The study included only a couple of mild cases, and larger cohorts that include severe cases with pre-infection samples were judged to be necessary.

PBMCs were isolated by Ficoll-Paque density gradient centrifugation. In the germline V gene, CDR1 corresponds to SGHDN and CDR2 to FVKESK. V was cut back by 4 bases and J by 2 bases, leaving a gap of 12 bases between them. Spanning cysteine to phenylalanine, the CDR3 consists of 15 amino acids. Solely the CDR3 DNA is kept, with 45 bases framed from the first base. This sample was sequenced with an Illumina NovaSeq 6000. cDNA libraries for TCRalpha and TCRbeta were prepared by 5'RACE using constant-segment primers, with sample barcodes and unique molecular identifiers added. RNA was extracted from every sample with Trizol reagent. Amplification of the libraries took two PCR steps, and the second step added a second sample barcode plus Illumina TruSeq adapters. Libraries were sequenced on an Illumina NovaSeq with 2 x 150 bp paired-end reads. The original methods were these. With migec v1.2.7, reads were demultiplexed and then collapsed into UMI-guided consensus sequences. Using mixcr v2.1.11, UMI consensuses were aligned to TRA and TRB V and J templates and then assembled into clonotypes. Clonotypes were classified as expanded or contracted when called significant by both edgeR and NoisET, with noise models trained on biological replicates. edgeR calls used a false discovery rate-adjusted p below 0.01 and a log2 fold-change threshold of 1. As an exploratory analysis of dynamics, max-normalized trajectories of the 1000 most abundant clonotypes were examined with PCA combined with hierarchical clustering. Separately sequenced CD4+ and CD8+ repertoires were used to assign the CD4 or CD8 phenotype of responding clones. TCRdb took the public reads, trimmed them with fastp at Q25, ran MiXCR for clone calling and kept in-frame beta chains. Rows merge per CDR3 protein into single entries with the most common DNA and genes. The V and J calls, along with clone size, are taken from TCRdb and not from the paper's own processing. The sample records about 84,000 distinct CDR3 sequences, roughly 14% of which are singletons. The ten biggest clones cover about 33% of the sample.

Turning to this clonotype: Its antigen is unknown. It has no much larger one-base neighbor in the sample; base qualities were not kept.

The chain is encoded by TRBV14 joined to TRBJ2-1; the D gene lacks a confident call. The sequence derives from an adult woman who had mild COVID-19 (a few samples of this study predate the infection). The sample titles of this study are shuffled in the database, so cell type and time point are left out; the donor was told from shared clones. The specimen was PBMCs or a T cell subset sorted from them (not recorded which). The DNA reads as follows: TGTGCCAGCAGCCCCGAAGGGTACCCCTACAATGAGCAGTTCTTC. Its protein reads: CASSPEGYPYNEQFF.